This TCR beta chain was obtained from a study of blood T cell repertoires in COVID-19. Germline V lookup: CDR1 SGHRS, CDR2 YFSETQ. Unmatched junction bases numbered 11, after V lost 4 bases and J lost 7 bases. The CDR3 length is 17 residues. TCRdb's table, derived via immunoSEQ multiplex PCR, lists solely in-frame clones and lacks some. The top ten clones hold about 3.5% of a sample with some 120,000 clones, around nine tenths of them seen once. Input material: peripheral blood. The chain recombines TRBV5-1 with TRBJ2-1; TRBD2 aligns across 13 bases. The origin of this receptor is a man aged 50-59 years with active COVID-19. The CDR3 is CASSRYGTSGKGNEQFF. The DNA of the CDR3 is TGCGCCAGCAGCCGCTATGGGACTAGCGGGAAGGGTAATGAGCAGTTCTTC. Full variable domain (missing parts from reference TRBV5-1 and TRBJ2-1): KAGVTQTPRYLIKTRGQQVTLSCSPISGHRSVSWYQQTPGQGLQFLFEYFSETQRNKGNFPGRFSGRQFSNSRSEMNVSTLELGDSALYLCASSRYGTSGKGNEQFFGPGTRLTVL.